A selection of T cell receptor beta chains follows, all from one sample in a study of T cells in Graves' hyperthyroidism and ophthalmopathy. TCRdb used MiXCR to reprocess the multiplex PCR reads, holding one entry per CDR3 protein. Of around 720,000 distinct CDR3 sequences in the sample, 35% were seen once. Sequencing used blood. The receptor set was obtained from a woman in her 40s with Graves' hyperthyroidism. Each CDR3 is given without its conserved first and last residue.

j_call | v_call | cdr3_aa
TRBJ1-2 | TRBV2 | ASSEAADRRLNYGYT
TRBJ2-3 | TRBV9 | ASKPGSTDTQY
TRBJ2-1 | TRBV10-3 | AIRSTDYNEQF
TRBJ1-2 | TRBV7-2 | ASSQGQGTYGYT
TRBJ2-7 | TRBV19 | ASSISRDNEQY
TRBJ1-2 | TRBV10-3 | AISVDPATYGYT
TRBJ1-1 | TRBV10-2 | ASLIGPNTEAF
TRBJ2-2 | TRBV10-3 | AISESWDRDGELF
TRBJ1-3 | TRBV6-6 | ASKGTETAGNTIY
TRBJ1-5 | TRBV7-2 | ASSFAGPGPQH
TRBJ1-3 | TRBV10-3 | ASSSDQADSGNTIY
TRBJ1-1 | TRBV15 | ATSRVGATEAF
TRBJ2-7 | TRBV7-9 | ASSQEPGLAAYEQY
TRBJ2-7 | TRBV12-3/TRBV12-4 | ASSHNREPYEQY
TRBJ2-7 | TRBV10-3 | AILKTLAGVHEQY
TRBJ1-5 | TRBV29-1 | SVARQGKETQL
TRBJ2-5 | TRBV20-1 | SARWGGARVETQY
TRBJ2-5 | TRBV6-2/TRBV6-3 | AILGGGSIQETQY
TRBJ2-5 | TRBV2 | ASSEDGRAAQETQY
TRBJ1-6 | TRBV5-4 | ASSLVGEGSPLH
TRBJ1-5 | TRBV5-5 | ASSFWGVSNQPQH
TRBJ1-4 | TRBV29-1 | SVEGGTEKLF
TRBJ2-7 | TRBV4-1 | ASSQEDRASYEQY
TRBJ2-5 | TRBV12-3/TRBV12-4 | ASSPVKGAETQY
TRBJ1-1 | TRBV7-2 | ASSYTGPGAAF
TRBJ1-3 | TRBV29-1 | SRGQGGNTIY
TRBJ1-3 | TRBV6-5 | ASSYEGSGNTIY
TRBJ1-3 | TRBV6-6 | ASKSGGLGNTIY
TRBJ2-6 | TRBV6-5 | ASSYDDANVLT
TRBJ2-2 | TRBV12-3/TRBV12-4 | ASSFNAGELF
TRBJ1-5 | TRBV6-2/TRBV6-3 | ASSSNRGQPQH